This entry concerns a single T cell receptor (beta chain). The data belong to a study of blood T cell repertoires in COVID-19. Study in general: T cells, B-cell-depleted T cells, or PBMCs provided the cDNA or gDNA that served as material.

Sequencing was performed with immunoSEQ multiplex PCR; in TCRdb, only in-frame clones are kept and a portion is missing. The sample has some 47,000 clones, 90% seen once; the top ten hold 4.5% to 5.5%. V lost 3 bases and J 11 bases, leaving 11 bases between the germline ends. This CDR3 spans 11 amino acids. This sequence was found in a man in his sixties or seventies with acute or convalescent COVID-19. The J gene is TRBJ2-7, the V gene TRBV12-3 or TRBV12-4; D remains unclear. The sequenced material came from peripheral blood. The DNA for the CDR3 is TGTGCCAGCAGTTTTGAGAGTAGTAAGTACTTC. Protein product: CASSFESSKYF.